This is a list of T cell receptor beta chains from one sample in a study of OX40 agonist ivuxolimab in advanced cancers. Clones were sequenced by immunoSEQ multiplex PCR, and TCRdb holds only the in-frame ones, with some missing. The sample comprises tens of thousands of clones, 80% to 90% of which are singletons, and 9.5% to 12% rests with the top ten. The source material was CD4+ or CD8+ T cells sorted from blood, sampled in a trial of the OX40 agonist ivuxolimab. These receptors were taken from an adult with an advanced solid tumor such as melanoma, head and neck, liver or kidney cancer. The conserved cysteine and the conserved F or W are not part of the CDR3 here. D genes are given only for firm matches.

J,D,V,CDR3
TRBJ2-7,-,TRBV11-2,ASSLGSAYEQY
TRBJ2-7,TRBD1,TRBV7-6,ASSLASGTGVEQY
TRBJ2-1,TRBD2,TRBV7-3,ASSLAGGLNEQF
TRBJ2-1,-,TRBV7-9,ASSPSGNEQF
TRBJ1-1,-,TRBV30,AWTPLPPNTEAF
TRBJ2-4,-,TRBV27,ASSISRDGKNIQY
TRBJ2-1,-,TRBV11-2,ASSLDRVGGSYNEQF
TRBJ1-4,-,TRBV5-1,ASSPDSLDEKLF
TRBJ2-2,TRBD2,TRBV19,ASSVGTSGAGELF
TRBJ1-4,-,TRBV7-2,ASSLVVGKLF
TRBJ2-5,-,TRBV7-9,ASSWGETQY
TRBJ2-5,TRBD2,TRBV5-1,ASSLEQRGAQETQY
TRBJ1-4,-,TRBV9,ASSKDRLKLF
TRBJ2-1,-,TRBV19,ASSPGAVYNEQF
TRBJ2-7,-,TRBV6-5,ASSYSDVEVQQY
TRBJ2-7,-,TRBV6-6,ASSYPPPEQY
TRBJ2-3,TRBD2,TRBV10-3,AISGDSGRAPDTQY
TRBJ1-3,TRBD1,TRBV2,ASRSTGTGRLGNTIY
TRBJ2-7,-,TRBV28,ASSLRTRIYEQY
TRBJ1-1,-,TRBV7-5,ATRRGDTEAF
TRBJ1-1,-,TRBV15,ATSADRLNTEAF
TRBJ1-1,-,TRBV11-2,ASSFSVMNTEAF
TRBJ2-2,TRBD1,TRBV10-1,ASSDPGTGGAETGELF
TRBJ1-2,TRBD1,TRBV16,ASSPRTGGVYGYT
TRBJ2-1,TRBD2,TRBV7-7,ASSSGLAEDYNEQF
TRBJ2-7,-,TRBV7-9,ASGLSYEQY
TRBJ2-6,TRBD1,TRBV7-3,ASSFRSIMDRAVSGANVLT
TRBJ2-7,-,TRBV5-5,ASSLDSRLNEQY
TRBJ1-2,-,TRBV6-6,ASSQRFNGDGYT
TRBJ1-3,-,TRBV28,ASSPGAPEGGNTIY
TRBJ2-7,TRBD2,TRBV27,ASSVREVSKSIYEQY
TRBJ2-1,-,TRBV14,ASSQARARVYNEQF
TRBJ2-7,-,TRBV27,ASSFAGTSYEQY
TRBJ2-7,TRBD2,TRBV6-5,ASSPGTSGIYEQY
TRBJ2-1,TRBD1,TRBV7-8,ASSPEGTGGRYEQF
TRBJ2-3,TRBD1,TRBV29-1,SVWAPTGAASTDTQY